A selection of T cell receptor beta chains follows, all from one sample in a study of T cell responses to AZD1222 COVID-19 vaccine. Measured with immunoSEQ multiplex PCR; TCRdb has only the in-frame clones, and not every one. The repertoire has 95,000 to 110,000 clones, around 89% of them found once; the top ten carry 18%. The sample consisted of peripheral blood, taken on day 0 of AZD1222 vaccination. These receptors all stem from an adult in good health. The CDR3 runs from the conserved cysteine through the conserved F or W. The order of the fields is clone size, D gene, V gene, J gene, CDR3 DNA, CDR3 protein. A D gene is named only where the DNA matches it firmly. The listing skips clone size in some rows; elsewhere it reads once, few, many or a size class.

clone size: NA; D gene: NA; V gene: TRBV7-6; J gene: TRBJ1-5; CDR3 DNA: TGTGCCAGCAGCTTAGTTCCGACAGTTAGCAATCAGCCCCAGCATTTT; CDR3 protein: CASSLVPTVSNQPQHF
clone size: NA; D gene: TRBD2; V gene: TRBV10-1; J gene: TRBJ2-7; CDR3 DNA: TGCGCCAGCAGTGATGGGACTAAATACGAGCAGTACTTC; CDR3 protein: CASSDGTKYEQYF
clone size: NA; D gene: NA; V gene: TRBV3-1/TRBV3-2; J gene: TRBJ1-5; CDR3 DNA: TGTGCCAGCAGCCAAGATTCCTCGGCAAATCAGCCCCAGCATTTT; CDR3 protein: CASSQDSSANQPQHF
clone size: NA; D gene: NA; V gene: TRBV7-8; J gene: TRBJ1-1; CDR3 DNA: TGTGCCAGCAGCTTAGATGAGTTCACTGAAGCTTTCTTT; CDR3 protein: CASSLDEFTEAFF
clone size: NA; D gene: NA; V gene: TRBV27; J gene: TRBJ2-7; CDR3 DNA: TGTGCCAGCAGTTCCACGACGTTTACCTACGAGCAGTACTTC; CDR3 protein: CASSSTTFTYEQYF
clone size: NA; D gene: NA; V gene: TRBV5-4; J gene: TRBJ2-5; CDR3 DNA: TGTGCCAGCAGCTTTGGGGGGACAGAAGAGACCCAGTACTTC; CDR3 protein: CASSFGGTEETQYF
clone size: NA; D gene: NA; V gene: TRBV19; J gene: TRBJ2-2; CDR3 DNA: TGTGCCAGTGGATGGACCGGGGAGCTGTTTTTT; CDR3 protein: CASGWTGELFF
clone size: few; D gene: NA; V gene: TRBV2; J gene: TRBJ1-1; CDR3 DNA: TGTGCCAGCTCCGGACAGAACACTGAAGCTTTCTTT; CDR3 protein: CASSGQNTEAFF
clone size: NA; D gene: NA; V gene: TRBV6-5; J gene: TRBJ1-3; CDR3 DNA: TGTGCCAGCATGGGGGGAAACACCATATATTTT; CDR3 protein: CASMGGNTIYF
clone size: NA; D gene: NA; V gene: TRBV4-1; J gene: TRBJ2-3; CDR3 DNA: TGCGCCAGCAGCCAGAGGGGATATTGGGGGGGCAGCACAGATACGCAGTATTTT; CDR3 protein: CASSQRGYWGGSTDTQYF
clone size: NA; D gene: NA; V gene: TRBV4-1; J gene: TRBJ2-5; CDR3 DNA: TGCGCCAGCAGCCAGGGGGGGCGGGAGACCCAGTACTTC; CDR3 protein: CASSQGGRETQYF
clone size: NA; D gene: NA; V gene: TRBV4-2; J gene: TRBJ2-3; CDR3 DNA: TGTGCCAGCAGCCATAAACAGGGACCCAACACAGATACGCAGTATTTT; CDR3 protein: CASSHKQGPNTDTQYF
clone size: once; D gene: NA; V gene: TRBV19; J gene: TRBJ1-2; CDR3 DNA: TGTGCCAGTAGACACCGTAACTATGGCTACACCTTC; CDR3 protein: CASRHRNYGYTF
clone size: NA; D gene: TRBD2; V gene: TRBV12-5; J gene: TRBJ2-3; CDR3 DNA: TGTGCTAGTGGAGCGGGGGTGGACACAGATACGCAGTATTTT; CDR3 protein: CASGAGVDTDTQYF
clone size: NA; D gene: NA; V gene: TRBV7-3; J gene: TRBJ2-7; CDR3 DNA: TGTGCCAGCAGCTTAACCTCATTTCTTGGACAGCCTCTCGAGCAGTACTTC; CDR3 protein: CASSLTSFLGQPLEQYF
clone size: NA; D gene: NA; V gene: TRBV19; J gene: TRBJ1-2; CDR3 DNA: TGTGCCAGTAGACTTAACTATGGCTACACCTTC; CDR3 protein: CASRLNYGYTF
clone size: NA; D gene: NA; V gene: TRBV19; J gene: TRBJ2-2; CDR3 DNA: TGTGCCAGTAGCAGGGAATCCACCGGGGAGCTGTTTTTT; CDR3 protein: CASSRESTGELFF
clone size: NA; D gene: NA; V gene: TRBV7-2; J gene: TRBJ2-2; CDR3 DNA: TGTGCCAGCAGCTTAGAGCCGGCTAGCGTCGCGAACACCGGGGAGCTGTTTTTT; CDR3 protein: CASSLEPASVANTGELFF
clone size: NA; D gene: TRBD1; V gene: TRBV19; J gene: TRBJ2-3; CDR3 DNA: TGTGCCAGTAGTATTTTTTTTGCGGTTCGACAGGGGATACACACAGATACGCAGTATTTT; CDR3 protein: CASSIFFAVRQGIHTDTQYF
clone size: NA; D gene: NA; V gene: TRBV28; J gene: TRBJ1-5; CDR3 DNA: TGTGCCAGCAGTTCCAGCCAGGGGTATAGCAATCAGCCCCAGCATTTT; CDR3 protein: CASSSSQGYSNQPQHF
clone size: once; D gene: NA; V gene: TRBV5-1; J gene: TRBJ1-3; CDR3 DNA: TGCGCCAGCAGCTTGGAGGCGGGGGCGGCTGGAAACACCATATATTTT; CDR3 protein: CASSLEAGAAGNTIYF
clone size: NA; D gene: NA; V gene: TRBV29-1; J gene: TRBJ2-3; CDR3 DNA: TGCAGCGGAAGACTAGGGGGGTCCACAGATACGCAGTATTTT; CDR3 protein: CSGRLGGSTDTQYF
clone size: NA; D gene: NA; V gene: TRBV9; J gene: TRBJ1-4; CDR3 DNA: TGTGCCAGCAGCGTAGGGGGTGGCACTAATGAAAAACTGTTTTTT; CDR3 protein: CASSVGGGTNEKLFF
clone size: NA; D gene: NA; V gene: TRBV9; J gene: TRBJ1-2; CDR3 DNA: TGTGCCAGCAGCGTAGTAGCAGGGGCCGACTATGGCTACACCTTC; CDR3 protein: CASSVVAGADYGYTF
clone size: NA; D gene: NA; V gene: TRBV18; J gene: TRBJ2-4; CDR3 DNA: TGTGCCAGCTCACCACCGCAGGGGTTAGCCAAAAACATTCAGTACTTC; CDR3 protein: CASSPPQGLAKNIQYF
clone size: NA; D gene: NA; V gene: TRBV10-3; J gene: TRBJ1-2; CDR3 DNA: TGTGCCATCAGTGGGCGGAGAGAACTTGTCTATGGCTACACCTTC; CDR3 protein: CAISGRRELVYGYTF
clone size: NA; D gene: NA; V gene: TRBV5-8; J gene: TRBJ2-7; CDR3 DNA: TGTGCCAGCAGCTTTGGGGGCGTCAGCTACGAGCAGTACTTC; CDR3 protein: CASSFGGVSYEQYF
clone size: NA; D gene: TRBD2; V gene: TRBV4-1; J gene: TRBJ2-2; CDR3 DNA: TGCGCCAGCAGCCTAAGGAGCGGGGGGATCACCGGGGAGCTGTTTTTT; CDR3 protein: CASSLRSGGITGELFF
clone size: NA; D gene: TRBD1; V gene: TRBV19; J gene: TRBJ2-7; CDR3 DNA: TGTGCCAGTAGTTATTCCGGGACAGTCTCTTACGAGCAGTACTTC; CDR3 protein: CASSYSGTVSYEQYF
clone size: NA; D gene: NA; V gene: TRBV6-5; J gene: TRBJ1-5; CDR3 DNA: TGTGCCAGCATTGCACAGGCTAGCAATCAGCCCCAGCATTTT; CDR3 protein: CASIAQASNQPQHF
clone size: few; D gene: NA; V gene: TRBV3-1/TRBV3-2; J gene: TRBJ2-1; CDR3 DNA: TGTGCCAGCGCCGCTGAGGGGGGGAGATACAATGAGCAGTTCTTC; CDR3 protein: CASAAEGGRYNEQFF
clone size: NA; D gene: NA; V gene: TRBV5-1; J gene: TRBJ1-6; CDR3 DNA: TGCGCCAGCAGCTGGGGGCGTGCGGACGGAGCCCTCCACTTT; CDR3 protein: CASSWGRADGALHF
clone size: NA; D gene: NA; V gene: TRBV19; J gene: TRBJ1-5; CDR3 DNA: TGTGCCAGTAGTACTGGTTTTAGGATCTATCAGCCCCAGCATTTT; CDR3 protein: CASSTGFRIYQPQHF
clone size: NA; D gene: NA; V gene: TRBV18; J gene: TRBJ1-2; CDR3 DNA: TGTGCCAGCTCACCGACCATACAGGGAAACTATGGCTACACCTTC; CDR3 protein: CASSPTIQGNYGYTF
clone size: once; D gene: NA; V gene: TRBV7-2; J gene: TRBJ1-6; CDR3 DNA: TGTGCCAGCAGCTTAGCAGGGACGGGATCACCCCTCCACTTT; CDR3 protein: CASSLAGTGSPLHF
clone size: few; D gene: NA; V gene: TRBV2; J gene: TRBJ1-5; CDR3 DNA: TGTGCCAGCAGTGAGTGGGGGTCGAGCAATCAGCCCCAGCATTTT; CDR3 protein: CASSEWGSSNQPQHF
clone size: NA; D gene: NA; V gene: TRBV12-5; J gene: TRBJ1-1; CDR3 DNA: TGTGCTAGTGGTTCGCCGGGGACGGGGGTCCACACTGAAGCTTTCTTT; CDR3 protein: CASGSPGTGVHTEAFF
clone size: few; D gene: NA; V gene: TRBV29-1; J gene: TRBJ1-4; CDR3 DNA: TGCAGCGTTAAAGAACAGGGAAAACTGTTTTTT; CDR3 protein: CSVKEQGKLFF
clone size: NA; D gene: NA; V gene: TRBV29-1; J gene: TRBJ1-1; CDR3 DNA: TGCAGCGTTGTTCTCGAGACCACTGAAGCTTTCTTT; CDR3 protein: CSVVLETTEAFF
clone size: NA; D gene: NA; V gene: TRBV14; J gene: TRBJ2-5; CDR3 DNA: TGTGCCAGCAGCCCTCGGCTCCAAGAGACCCAGTACTTC; CDR3 protein: CASSPRLQETQYF
clone size: NA; D gene: NA; V gene: TRBV12-3/TRBV12-4; J gene: TRBJ2-5; CDR3 DNA: TGTGCCAGCAGCCGCGGGGTGGCAGAGACCCAGTACTTC; CDR3 protein: CASSRGVAETQYF
clone size: NA; D gene: NA; V gene: TRBV10-1; J gene: TRBJ1-5; CDR3 DNA: TGCGCCAGCTCCGGGGGAGCGGATCAGCCCCAGCATTTT; CDR3 protein: CASSGGADQPQHF